What follows are 25 T cell receptor beta chains derived from one specimen sequenced in a study of T cells in Graves' hyperthyroidism and ophthalmopathy. Amplification targeted TCR beta CDR3 regions from RNA transcripts. First-round RT-PCR of the TCR CDR3 relied on the HTBI primer set. TCRdb independently ran MiXCR on the multiplex PCR reads; one entry per CDR3 protein. The sample has around 190,000 distinct CDR3 sequences, about 18% seen once; the top ten hold roughly 30%. Sequencing was carried out using blood. All receptors come from a woman between 50 and 59 years old with Graves' hyperthyroidism.

V and J are TRBV12-3 or TRBV12-4 and TRBJ2-7, with 8 bases lining up with TRBD2. V trimming: 6 bases; J trimming: 4 bases; junction bases outside the gene matches: 17. This CDR3 is 17 amino acids long. The CDR3 sequence: CASRGGPAGVLKYEQYF. The CDR3 DNA follows: TGTGCCAGCAGGGGGGGTCCAGCGGGGGTCCTAAAATACGAGCAGTACTTC.

At least ten counts were recorded for this clonotype. The chain employs TRBV27 and TRBJ1-5; no firm D call. Trimming left V 5 bases short and J 6 bases short, with 14 bases between. The CDR3 is made up of 14 amino acids. From germline, CDR1 is MNHEY and CDR2 SMNVEV (reference sequence). The CDR3 DNA reads as TGTGCCAGCAGTCCCGGCCCAGCGCGTCAGCCCCAGCATTTT. This sequence encodes CASSPGPARQPQHF.

The rearrangement joins TRBV27 to TRBJ1-5; D unresolved. The CDR3 contains 12 residues. Trimming pared 8 bases from V and 10 bases from J, leaving 15 bases between. CDR1 and CDR2 from the germline V gene are MNHEY and SMNVEV (reference sequence). CDR3: CASGEFNRPQHF. As DNA, the CDR3 is TGTGCCAGCGGGGAGTTCAATCGCCCCCAGCATTTT.

V gene TRBV28 combines with J gene TRBJ1-2, with 9 nucleotides matching TRBD1. The V gene end was trimmed by 6 bases and the J gene end by 0 bases; junction bases not matched to a gene: 8. Per germline, CDR1 MDHEN and CDR2 SYDVKM. This CDR3 contains 16 residues. The DNA for the CDR3 is TGTGCCAGCAGCTCAACAGGGGGCGCCTCTAACTATGGCTACACCTTC. It translates to CASSSTGGASNYGYTF.

The sample holds many counts of this clonotype. This chain uses TRBV11-2 with TRBJ2-7; 8 bases map to TRBD1. This CDR3 comprises 15 residues. Trimming took 0 bases from V and 7 from J; bases not matched to a gene: 8. Germline loops: CDR1 SGHAT, CDR2 FQNNGV. CDR3: CASSLDWTGWREQYF. In nucleotides, the CDR3 is TGTGCCAGCAGCTTAGATTGGACAGGGTGGAGAGAGCAGTACTTC.

The sample holds one count of this clonotype. The chain links TRBV6-2 or TRBV6-3 to TRBJ2-3; TRBD1 agrees at 10 bases. The germline V gene has CDR1 MNHEY and CDR2 SVGEGT. This CDR3 contains 15 residues. V shed 6 bases and J 4 bases; nucleotides not matched to a gene: 7. Here the CDR3 DNA reads TGTGCCAGCAGCACCGGGACAGGGGAAGCAGATACGCAGTATTTT. It yields the protein CASSTGTGEADTQYF.

This clonotype was seen a handful of times. CDR3 DNA: TGCGCCAGCAGCCAAGCGGGGGGAAGGTCTGAGGAGCAGTTCTTC. Protein: CASSQAGGRSEEQFF. The chain recombines TRBV4-1 with TRBJ2-1, with 7 bases aligning to TRBD2. Germline-derived CDR1 and CDR2 are MGHRA and YSYEKL. The V and J ends lost 1 base and 10 bases, in that order; junction bases with no gene match: 10. The CDR3 totals 15 residues.

V and J are TRBV12-3 or TRBV12-4 and TRBJ2-2; 11 bases align to TRBD1. The CDR3 has 15 residues. The trim removed 7 bases at V and 5 bases at J, leaving 6 bases unmatched. The CDR3 DNA follows: TGTGCCAGCAAGATGGGGACAGGGGGGACCGGGGAGCTGTTTTTT. The encoded protein is CASKMGTGGTGELFF.

The V call is TRBV5-1, the J call TRBJ1-6, with D uncertain. V shed 5 bases and J shed 0 bases, with 9 bases lying between them. CDR3 size: 15 residues. Germline lookup yields CDR1 SGHRS and CDR2 YFSETQ. Here the CDR3 reads CASRDVSSYNSPLHF. DNA of the CDR3: TGCGCCAGCAGGGACGTGAGCTCCTATAATTCACCCCTCCACTTT.

Comment on this clonotype: One junction end does not reproduce the germline sequence, and a read error may be involved. The chain couples TRBV27 to TRBJ1-1, with D maybe TRBD1 (6 bases). CDR1 and CDR2 (germline): MNHEY, SMNVEV (reference sequence). The CDR3 runs 16 residues. The CDR3 spells CAGRPLDSYTSTEAFF. The CDR3 region has the DNA TGTGCCGGCAGACCTCTGGACAGCTATACGAGCACTGAAGCTTTCTTT.

This clonotype was detected a few times. V gene TRBV4-3 combines with J gene TRBJ2-7; D remains unclear. Germline CDR1 is LGHNA and CDR2 is YSLEER. This CDR3 is built from 16 residues. Trimming stripped 0 bases from V and 0 bases from J, with 12 bases between. This CDR3 reads CASSQDWASSSYEQYF. In nucleotides, the CDR3 is TGCGCCAGCAGCCAAGATTGGGCTAGTAGCTCCTACGAGCAGTACTTC.

This clonotype has a count of ten or more. The chain carries TRBV6-5 and TRBJ1-3; the D is unclear. Between the trimmed V and J ends, which lost 0 bases and 0 bases, there was a span of 9 bases. CDR1 and CDR2 (germline): MNHEY, SVGAGI. The CDR3 has 16 amino acids. The CDR3 sequence: CASSYSQESSGNTIYF. The CDR3 coding sequence is TGTGCCAGCAGTTACTCGCAGGAAAGCTCTGGAAACACCATATATTTT.

The sample holds many counts of this clonotype. CDR3: CASSQVSGWDEQFF. The CDR3 DNA is TGTGCCAGCAGCCAAGTGTCAGGGTGGGATGAGCAGTTCTTC. The rearrangement links TRBV3-1 to TRBJ2-1; D is perhaps TRBD1 (5 bases). V was shortened by 1 base and J by 8 bases, with 12 bases between the two germline ends. The CDR3 runs 14 residues. Germline CDR1 LGHDT, CDR2 YNNKEL (reference sequence).

This clonotype was detected only a few times. The rearrangement uses TRBV19 and TRBJ1-1; D unresolved. The CDR3 totals 15 residues. The germline V gene encodes CDR1 LNHDA and CDR2 SQIVND (reference sequence). V lost 2 bases and J 1 base, leaving 11 bases between the germline ends. This CDR3 reads CASSIWEGPNTEAFF. CDR3 in DNA: TGTGCCAGTAGTATATGGGAAGGACCGAACACTGAAGCTTTCTTT.

This clonotype was seen a handful of times. This sequence joins TRBV4-3 and TRBJ2-1, with 13 bases matching TRBD2. Looked up from germline, CDR1 is LGHNA and CDR2 is YSLEER. V gave up 1 base and J gave up 0 bases; unmatched junction bases: 12. The CDR3 covers 21 residues. The CDR3: CASSQGSFGLAGESSYNEQFF. CDR3 DNA sequence: TGCGCCAGCAGCCAAGGGTCGTTCGGACTAGCGGGGGAGAGCTCCTACAATGAGCAGTTCTTC.

This clonotype was picked up many times. The V gene is TRBV10-3, the J gene TRBJ2-7; D ambiguous. The germline CDR1 and CDR2 sequences are ENHRY and SYGVKD. This CDR3 is 14 amino acids long. The V gene lost 4 bases and the J gene lost 0 bases, with 10 bases spanning the gap. CDR3 protein: CAISGHGHSYEQYF. DNA of the CDR3: TGTGCCATCAGTGGACATGGCCACTCCTACGAGCAGTACTTC.

This clonotype was counted at least ten times. This chain connects TRBV7-9 to TRBJ1-2; 7 bases agree with TRBD1. The CDR3 contains 13 residues. The V gene end was trimmed by 3 bases and the J gene end by 4 bases; junction bases not matched to a gene: 2. CDR1 and CDR2 from the germline V gene are SEHNR and FQNEAQ (reference sequence). DNA for the CDR3: TGTGCCAGCAGCTTCCGGGACAGCTATGGCTACACCTTC. Encoded protein: CASSFRDSYGYTF. Full variable domain (remainder filled in from reference TRBV7-9 and TRBJ1-2): DTGVSQNPRHKITKRGQNVTFRCDPISEHNRLYWYRQTLGQGPEFLTYFQNEAQLEKSRLLSDRFSAERPKGSFSTLEIQRTEQGDSAMYLCASSFRDSYGYTFGSGTRLTVV.

This clonotype appeared many times. This sequence joins TRBV6-1 and TRBJ2-1; TRBD1 matches at 11 bases. In germline, CDR1 is MNHNS, CDR2 SASEGT. With 5 bases clipped from V and 4 bases from J, the junction kept 4 bases outside the gene matches. CDR3 length: 15 amino acids. The CDR3 nucleotides are TGTGCCAGCAGTCCCGGACAGGGGGCTTACAATGAGCAGTTCTTC. Amino acids: CASSPGQGAYNEQFF.

This chain joins TRBV20-1 and TRBJ2-7; D unclear. Trimming removed 4 bases from V and 2 bases from J, with 6 bases in between. From germline, CDR1 is DFQATT and CDR2 SNEGSKA (reference sequence). The length of the CDR3 is 11 residues. This CDR3 is CSANDPYEQYF. The CDR3 coding sequence is TGCAGTGCTAATGACCCCTACGAGCAGTACTTC.

This clonotype was counted at least ten times. The gene calls are TRBV7-2 and TRBJ2-5, with TRBD1 identical over 9 bases. Germline lookup yields CDR1 SGHTA and CDR2 FQGNSA. This CDR3 has 14 amino acids. The J segment lost 1 base and the V segment lost 7 bases, leaving 4 bases of the junction unmatched. The CDR3 spells CASKDRGGQETQYF. In DNA, the CDR3 is TGTGCCAGCAAGGACAGGGGTGGCCAAGAGACCCAGTACTTC.

This clonotype was seen many times. The genes are TRBV5-1 and TRBJ2-1, with 8 bases matching TRBD1. The V gene end was trimmed by 2 bases and the J gene end by 6 bases; junction bases not matched to a gene: 4. CDR1 is SGHRS, CDR2 YFSETQ, per germline. CDR3 length: 14 amino acids. CDR3 nucleotide sequence: TGCGCCAGCAGCTTACCGGGACAGGTCAATGAGCAGTTCTTC. Translated: CASSLPGQVNEQFF.

This clonotype is categorized as medium-sized. This chain joins TRBV20-1 and TRBJ1-2; D remains ambiguous. The CDR3 consists of 11 residues. The V end was cut by 1 base, the J end by 4 bases, with 4 bases between. Looked up from germline, CDR1 is DFQATT and CDR2 is SNEGSKA (reference sequence). The CDR3 spells CSARGTYGYTF. For the CDR3, the DNA is TGCAGTGCTAGAGGGACCTATGGCTACACCTTC.

This clonotype occurred many times. V usage is TRBV12-3 or TRBV12-4 and J usage is TRBJ1-2; a weak D match, TRBD1 (5 bases). Trimming shortened V by 7 bases and J by 6 bases, and 24 bases separated the two germline ends. The CDR3 consists of 16 residues. CDR3 DNA sequence: TGTGCCAGCAACCCTCCAGGAGGTTGGGGACTGAATGGCTACACCTTC. It is translated as CASNPPGGWGLNGYTF.

Note on this clonotype: A much larger clone lies a single base off, so this may be a read error. The chain links TRBV7-8 to TRBJ2-1; D remains ambiguous. Germline CDR1 SGHVS, CDR2 FQNEAQ. V lost 5 bases and J 6 bases, leaving 8 bases between the germline ends. This CDR3 is 12 amino acids long. In nucleotides, the CDR3 is TGTGCCAGCAGCCAGACCGCCAATGAGCAGTTCTTC. Protein: CASSQTANEQFF.

This clonotype was counted at least ten times. The chain employs TRBV6-1 and TRBJ1-5; 8 bases line up with TRBD1. The germline V gene encodes CDR1 MNHNS and CDR2 SASEGT. The V and J ends lost 3 bases and 1 base, in that order; junction bases with no gene match: 8. The CDR3 has 17 amino acids. This CDR3 reads CASSEAGGLWSNQPQHF. The CDR3 nucleotides are TGTGCCAGCAGTGAGGCAGGGGGCTTGTGGAGCAATCAGCCCCAGCATTTT.